The count of the clone carrying this T cell receptor beta chain is one. Antigen unknown. The V gene lost 1 base and the J gene lost 1 base, with 7 bases spanning the gap. CDR3 length equals 14 residues. The germline V gene has CDR1 SEHNR and CDR2 FQNEAQ (reference sequence). It was with 60 Vbeta and 13 Jbeta primers that the PCR ran. Sequenced by immunoSEQ multiplex PCR; TCRdb stores in-frame clones only, minus some. The data contain over 100,000 clones, approximately 78% of them seen just once; the ten biggest clones take up approximately 23%. The record originates from a study of cytomegalovirus exposure and HLA in healthy donors. Study observations and caveats: The authors enumerated some 170 TCR beta chains as linked to cytomegalovirus. Some highly shared sequence variants likely arose as a pipeline artifact. In vitro experiments confirmed that three CMV-associated chains were specific for CMV antigens.

It was healthy bone marrow donors who served as donors. Sequenced: PBMCs. This clonotype originated in a man aged 25 to 45 in good health and CMV-seropositive. The gene calls are TRBV7-9 and TRBJ1-1; D might be TRBD1 (6 bases). The CDR3 region is CASSLEGENTEAFF. CDR3 sequence (DNA): TGTGCCAGCAGCTTAGAGGGGGAGAACACTGAAGCTTTCTTT.